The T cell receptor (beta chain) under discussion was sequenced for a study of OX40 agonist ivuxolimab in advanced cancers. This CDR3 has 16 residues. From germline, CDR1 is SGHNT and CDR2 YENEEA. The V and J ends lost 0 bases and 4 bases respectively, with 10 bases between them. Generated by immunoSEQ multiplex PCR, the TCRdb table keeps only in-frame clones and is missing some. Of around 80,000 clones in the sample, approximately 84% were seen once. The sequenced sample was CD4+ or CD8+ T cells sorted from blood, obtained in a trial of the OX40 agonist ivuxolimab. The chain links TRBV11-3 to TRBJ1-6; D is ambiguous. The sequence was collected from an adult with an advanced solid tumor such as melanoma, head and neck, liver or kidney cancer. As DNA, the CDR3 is TGTGCCAGCAGCTTAGATTCGCTACAGTATAATTCACCCCTCCACTTT. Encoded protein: CASSLDSLQYNSPLHF.